These 24 T cell receptor beta chains were all obtained from the same sample, sequenced in a study of blood T cell repertoires in COVID-19. Sequenced by immunoSEQ multiplex PCR; TCRdb stores in-frame clones only, minus some. The sample has 250,000 or so clones, about 87% seen once. Sequencing input: peripheral blood. These receptors were obtained from an older woman with active or convalescent COVID-19.

The chain uses TRBV10-3 and TRBJ2-7, with TRBD1 as a possible D gene (7 bases). The CDR3 contains 14 residues. The germline gives CDR1 ENHRY, CDR2 SYGVKD. The germline V and J ends were trimmed by 0 bases and 7 bases, with 13 bases remaining between them. The CDR3 loop reads CAISESTGAGEQYF. DNA of the CDR3: TGTGCCATCAGTGAGTCAACAGGGGCGGGGGAGCAGTACTTC.

Points on this clone: The junction differs from germline at one of its ends, possibly a read error. The V call is TRBV6-5, the J call TRBJ1-1; possible D gene TRBD1, 6 bases. Germline loops: CDR1 MNHEY, CDR2 SVGAGI. The CDR3 consists of 13 residues. This chain's CDR3 is CASTPRQAGKQIF. CDR3 coding DNA: TGTGCCAGCACCCCCCGACAGGCCGGCAAGCAGATCTTT.

CDR3 sequence: CASSENRINYGYTF. CDR3 coding DNA: TGTGCCAGCAGTGAAAACAGGATTAACTATGGCTACACCTTC. V is TRBV6-1 and J is TRBJ1-2; D is perhaps TRBD1 (5 bases). V was shortened by 2 bases and J by 1 base, with 8 bases between the two germline ends. Per germline, CDR1 MNHNS and CDR2 SASEGT. CDR3 length: 14 residues.

The rearrangement uses TRBV6-5 and TRBJ2-3; 8 bases line up with TRBD1. Germline values: CDR1 MNHEY, CDR2 SVGAGI. The J segment lost 0 bases and the V segment lost 6 bases, leaving 5 bases of the junction unmatched. This CDR3 region has 15 residues. CDR3 in amino acids: CASSPGGGSTDTQYF. The CDR3 nucleotides read TGTGCCAGCAGCCCAGGGGGCGGCAGCACAGATACGCAGTATTTT.

The chain couples TRBV6-5 to TRBJ2-3; D is unresolved. The V and J ends lost 2 bases and 0 bases respectively, with 9 bases between them. The CDR3 loop spans 15 amino acids. From germline, CDR1 is MNHEY and CDR2 SVGAGI. As DNA, the CDR3 is TGTGCCAGCAGTTACGATCACAGCAGCACAGATACGCAGTATTTT. This codes for CASSYDHSSTDTQYF.

The chain recombines TRBV19 with TRBJ2-1; 7 positions match TRBD1. The CDR3 consists of 16 residues. Germline V gene data show CDR1 as LNHDA and CDR2 as SQIVND (reference sequence). J lost 4 bases, V lost 5 bases, and 11 bases had no gene match. CDR3 region: CASSVQLGTVYNEQFF. The CDR3 DNA is TGTGCCAGTAGTGTCCAGTTGGGGACAGTTTACAATGAGCAGTTCTTC.

The chain has TRBV27 and TRBJ1-2; possibly TRBD1 for D (5 bases). This CDR3 comprises 13 residues. Per the germline V gene, CDR1 is MNHEY and CDR2 is SMNVEV (reference sequence). Between the trimmed V and J ends, which lost 8 bases and 2 bases, there was a span of 12 bases. In nucleotides, the CDR3 is TGTGCCAGCGGCCAAACAGGCAACTATGGCTACACCTTC. Translation gives CASGQTGNYGYTF.

The V and J genes are TRBV10-3 and TRBJ2-7, with 7 bases aligning to TRBD1. In germline, CDR1 is ENHRY, CDR2 SYGVKD. CDR3 length: 15 amino acids. V trimming: 6 bases; J trimming: 2 bases; junction bases outside the gene matches: 10. Written as DNA, the CDR3 is TGTGCCATCAGCCTCGGGACAGCCAGAACCTACGAGCAGTACTTC. Protein sequence: CAISLGTARTYEQYF.

This clone was seen a few times. CDR3 amino acids: CASSRTGTATYEQYF. The CDR3 DNA follows: TGTGCCAGCAGTAGAACCGGGACAGCCACCTACGAGCAGTACTTC. The chain is built from TRBV6-2 or TRBV6-3 and TRBJ2-7; 7 positions agree with TRBD1. The CDR3 is 15 residues long. Trimming cost V 5 bases and J 2 bases; bases outside gene matches: 9. The germline CDR1 and CDR2 sequences are MNHEY and SVGEGT.

As concerns this clone: One end of the junction varies from germline; a read error may be responsible. This rearrangement joins TRBV7-9 to TRBJ1-1; D not resolved. Germline assignment: CDR1 SEHNR and CDR2 FQNEAQ (reference sequence). The CDR3 has 14 residues. Written as DNA, the CDR3 is TGTGCCAGCAGCCTAGCTAGAACGAACACTGAAGCTTTCTTT. Translation: CASSLARTNTEAFF.

This chain connects TRBV19 to TRBJ2-1, with 12 bases lining up with TRBD2. This CDR3 contains 17 residues. Germline lookup yields CDR1 LNHDA and CDR2 SQIVND (reference sequence). The V gene end was trimmed by 8 bases and the J gene end by 0 bases; junction bases not matched to a gene: 8. CDR3 DNA sequence: TGTGCCAGTTCCTCGGAACTAGCGGGGGGCTCCTACAATGAGCAGTTCTTC. Its translation: CASSSELAGGSYNEQFF.

CDR3 DNA sequence: TGTGCCAGCAGCCCTTTACTCTCTGGAAACACCATATATTTT. It encodes CASSPLLSGNTIYF. The genes are TRBV7-2 and TRBJ1-3; D call uncertain. The ends were cut back, 5 bases at V and 0 bases at J, with 8 bases in the middle. The V gene's germline CDR1 is SGHTA and CDR2 FQGNSA. CDR3 length equals 14 residues.

The chain couples TRBV2 to TRBJ2-4; tentative D call: TRBD1 (6 bases). Germline V gene sequence: CDR1 SNHLY, CDR2 FYNNEI. V was shortened by 3 bases and J by 6 bases, with 21 bases between the two germline ends. The CDR3 totals 17 residues. The CDR3 reads CASSDGGPGQQRNIQYF. The CDR3 DNA is TGTGCCAGCAGTGATGGGGGACCGGGACAACAAAGAAACATTCAGTACTTC.

This rearrangement joins TRBV5-1 to TRBJ1-2; possibly TRBD1 for D (6 bases). The length of the CDR3 is 13 residues. V was cut by 0 bases and J by 7 bases, with 10 bases left in between. Per germline, CDR1 SGHRS and CDR2 YFSETQ. CDR3 nucleotide sequence: TGCGCCAGCAGCTTGGACAGGGCCTCTGGCTACACCTTC. Encoded protein: CASSLDRASGYTF.

V gene TRBV14 combines with J gene TRBJ1-1; D is perhaps TRBD1 (6 bases). The CDR3 has 16 amino acids. The V and J ends lost 2 bases and 5 bases respectively, with 18 bases between them. CDR1 and CDR2 from the germline V gene are SGHDN and FVKESK. The CDR3 spells CASSQWARAGVTEAFF. The CDR3, as DNA: TGTGCCAGCAGCCAATGGGCTAGGGCAGGGGTAACTGAAGCTTTCTTT.

The chain carries TRBV7-9 and TRBJ1-4; TRBD1 matches 7 bases. The V gene end was trimmed by 2 bases and the J gene end by 8 bases; junction bases not matched to a gene: 11. Germline V CDR1 and CDR2: SEHNR, FQNEAQ (reference sequence). This CDR3 comprises 16 residues. CDR3: CASSLRATGIGEKLFF. The DNA for the CDR3 is TGTGCCAGCAGCTTAAGGGCGACAGGGATTGGGGAAAAACTGTTTTTT.

The rearrangement links TRBV19 to TRBJ1-2; TRBD1 is a possible D gene (5 bases). This CDR3 contains 14 residues. V was pared by 7 bases and J by 4 bases, with 16 bases between. Germline lookup yields CDR1 LNHDA and CDR2 SQIVND (reference sequence). CDR3 loop: CASNALGQIYGYTF. Written as DNA, the CDR3 is TGTGCCAGTAACGCTCTGGGGCAAATCTATGGCTACACCTTC.

This chain connects TRBV5-6 to TRBJ2-5; tentative D call: TRBD1 (8 bases). CDR1 SGHDT and CDR2 YYEEEE come from the germline V gene. V gave up 0 bases and J gave up 3 bases, with 15 bases separating them. There are 16 residues in the CDR3. The DNA for the CDR3 is TGTGCCAGCAGCTTGGCCACAGGGGGGGGCGAAGAGACCCAGTACTTC. Protein sequence: CASSLATGGGEETQYF.

V gene TRBV6-5 combines with J gene TRBJ1-4, with D maybe TRBD1 (5 bases). CDR3 length equals 14 residues. Trimming cost V 6 bases and J 7 bases, with 15 bases left between them. Germline V CDR1 and CDR2: MNHEY, SVGAGI. CDR3 protein: CASRLRGGTEKLFF. Here the CDR3 DNA reads TGTGCCAGCAGATTACGGGGGGGAACTGAAAAACTGTTTTTT.

The V call is TRBV4-1, the J call TRBJ1-5; a possible D gene is TRBD1 (6 bases). Germline CDR1 reads MGHRA; CDR2 reads YSYEKL. CDR3 length equals 15 residues. Trimming took off 4 bases at V and 3 bases at J, with 13 bases between the two ends. The CDR3 sequence is CASSPGGTFNQPQHF. In DNA form, the CDR3 reads TGCGCCAGCAGCCCTGGGGGCACCTTCAATCAGCCCCAGCATTTT.

The chain is built from TRBV6-5 and TRBJ2-2, with D hard to call. The CDR3 contains 12 residues. Germline V gives CDR1 MNHEY, CDR2 SVGAGI. Trimming stripped 6 bases from V and 5 bases from J, with 7 bases between. CDR3 protein: CASSIRTGELFF. The CDR3 nucleotides read TGTGCCAGCAGCATCAGGACCGGGGAGCTGTTTTTT.

The chain employs TRBV27 and TRBJ1-1; D unresolved. The ends were cut back, 4 bases at V and 5 bases at J, with 17 bases in the middle. This CDR3 has 15 amino acids. CDR1 is MNHEY, CDR2 SMNVEV, per germline (reference sequence). CDR3 DNA sequence: TGTGCCAGCAGTTGGAAGGGAAGTTCGGGGACTGAAGCTTTCTTT. This translates into CASSWKGSSGTEAFF.

This clone was detected only a few times. The gene calls are TRBV19 and TRBJ1-2, with a possible D match to TRBD1 (6 bases). V was trimmed by 7 bases and J by 4 bases, leaving 16 bases between them. The germline gives CDR1 LNHDA, CDR2 SQIVND (reference sequence). The CDR3 contains 14 residues. The CDR3 nucleotides are TGTGCCAGTATTTCAACAGGGACCTCCTATGGCTACACCTTC. Its protein is CASISTGTSYGYTF.

The V and J genes are TRBV4-1 and TRBJ1-2; 9 positions agree with TRBD1. Germline-derived CDR1 and CDR2 are MGHRA and YSYEKL. Germline trimming cut 4 bases from V and 7 bases from J; bases unmatched to any gene: 10. The CDR3 length is 15 residues. The chain's CDR3 is CASSPEGQGFSGYTF. The DNA of the CDR3 is TGCGCCAGCAGCCCAGAGGGACAGGGATTTTCTGGCTACACCTTC.